Shown below are 22 T cell receptor beta chains from a single sample sequenced in a study of memory CD4+ T cells and cytomegalovirus serostatus. Profiling relied on immunoSEQ multiplex PCR, and the TCRdb table lists in-frame clones only, not all of them. The table has about 43,000 clones, roughly 80% seen once. Single viable CD3+CD4+CD8-CD45RO+ cells were sorted as the memory CD4+ T cells. The source material was memory CD4+ T cells from blood. Receptors originate from an adult in good health and CMV-seronegative.

The chain carries TRBV5-4 and TRBJ1-1; 8 positions match TRBD1. The CDR3 has 15 amino acids. V lost 3 bases and J lost 5; bases outside the gene matches: 9. CDR1 and CDR2 from the germline V gene are SGHNT and YYREEE (reference sequence). The CDR3 here is CASSWLGTGGTEAFF. As DNA, the CDR3 is TGTGCCAGCAGCTGGTTGGGTACAGGGGGTACTGAAGCTTTCTTT.

J is TRBJ1-4 and V is TRBV9; 7 nucleotides align to TRBD1. Germline lookup yields CDR1 SGDLS and CDR2 YYNGEE. The length of the CDR3 is 16 residues. V lost 3 bases to trimming and J lost 5 bases; unmatched junction nucleotides: 10. The CDR3 region has the DNA TGTGCCAGCAGCGCGGGGCCCGGGACAGTGAATGAAAAACTGTTTTTT. Residues: CASSAGPGTVNEKLFF.

J is TRBJ1-1 and V is TRBV5-1; possibly TRBD1 for D (5 bases). Germline CDR1 SGHRS, CDR2 YFSETQ. With 0 bases removed from V and 5 bases from J, the gap between germline ends came to 11 bases. The CDR3 totals 14 residues. Here the CDR3 DNA reads TGCGCCAGCAGCTTGGAAGGGGTGGGGACTGAAGCTTTCTTT. Protein product: CASSLEGVGTEAFF.

The J gene is TRBJ1-2, the V gene TRBV18; 10 bases are shared with TRBD1. CDR3 length: 11 amino acids. Germline-derived CDR1 and CDR2 are KGHSH and LQKENI. The J segment lost 11 bases and the V segment lost 5 bases, leaving 2 bases of the junction unmatched. The DNA of the CDR3 is TGTGCCAGCTCAAGACAGGGGGCGTACACCTTC. Encoded protein: CASSRQGAYTF.

This rearrangement joins TRBV7-2 to TRBJ2-3; the D is unclear. Germline V gene lookup returns CDR1 SGHTA and CDR2 FQGNSA. The V and J ends lost 1 base and 2 bases respectively, with 7 bases between them. There are 14 residues in the CDR3. In DNA, the CDR3 is TGTGCCAGCAGCTTAGACGGGTCCACAGATACGCAGTATTTT. The encoded protein is CASSLDGSTDTQYF.

The rearrangement links TRBV5-6 to TRBJ1-6; D is unresolved. The CDR3 contains 16 residues. V lost 0 bases and J 7 bases, leaving 14 bases between the germline ends. Germline V gives CDR1 SGHDT, CDR2 YYEEEE. CDR3 sequence reads: CASSLGGRGSNSPLHF. The CDR3 DNA follows: TGTGCCAGCAGCTTGGGAGGGCGCGGGAGCAATTCACCCCTCCACTTT.

This rearrangement joins TRBV9 to TRBJ2-7, with D possibly matching TRBD1 (6 bases). The germline CDR1 and CDR2 sequences are SGDLS and YYNGEE. This CDR3 contains 13 residues. V lost 4 bases to trimming and J lost 6 bases, with 14 bases between them. The CDR3 region has the DNA TGTGCCAGCAGCCCGAGGACAGAACCCGAGCAGTACTTC. It specifies CASSPRTEPEQYF.

The sample holds a few counts of this clone. J is TRBJ1-2 and V is TRBV7-9; the D gene is possibly TRBD1 (6 bases). This CDR3 contains 14 residues. V was cut by 0 bases and J by 6 bases, with 11 bases left in between. CDR1 and CDR2 (germline): SEHNR, FQNEAQ (reference sequence). The CDR3 nucleotides are TGTGCCAGCAGCTTAGCGAGTGGGGGCCATGGCTACACCTTC. Its translation is CASSLASGGHGYTF.

V is TRBV7-9 and J is TRBJ2-1; TRBD1 might be the D (6 bases). Germline CDR1 reads SEHNR; CDR2 reads FQNEAQ (reference sequence). The germline V and J ends were trimmed by 1 base and 7 bases, with 20 bases remaining between them. The CDR3 extends over 17 amino acids. CDR3 DNA: TGTGCCAGCAGCTTAGGAGGTTGGGGGCGACTTCCTAATGAGCAGTTCTTC. This translates into CASSLGGWGRLPNEQFF.

The chain joins TRBV4-3 to TRBJ2-1; D perhaps matches TRBD2 (5 bases). This CDR3 is built from 16 residues. Germline V gene sequence: CDR1 LGHNA, CDR2 YSLEER. V gave up 1 base and J gave up 4 bases, with 14 bases separating them. CDR3 residues: CASSQATIAQYNEQFF. CDR3 DNA: TGCGCCAGCAGCCAAGCCACCATAGCGCAATACAATGAGCAGTTCTTC.

The V call is TRBV9, the J call TRBJ1-2, with D perhaps TRBD1 (5 bases). Trimming took 1 base from V and 4 from J, leaving 8 bases between them. The CDR3 has 13 residues. CDR1 is SGDLS, CDR2 YYNGEE, per germline. CDR3 nucleotides: TGTGCCAGCAGCGTAACGGACACCTATGGCTACACCTTC. Its protein product is CASSVTDTYGYTF.

The CDR3 protein is CASSPPTGANEKLFF. CDR3 DNA sequence: TGTGCCAGCTCACCACCCACAGGGGCGAATGAAAAACTGTTTTTT. The chain couples TRBV18 to TRBJ1-4; 7 bases map to TRBD1. V lost 0 bases, J lost 5 bases, and 3 bases stayed unmatched. The CDR3 totals 15 residues. Germline CDR1 is KGHSH and CDR2 is LQKENI.

The V call is TRBV6-4, the J call TRBJ2-5, with D perhaps matching TRBD1 or TRBD2 (5 bases each). This CDR3 has 15 residues. Between the trimmed V and J ends, which lost 5 bases and 5 bases, there was a span of 18 bases. From germline, CDR1 is MRHNA and CDR2 SNTAGT. CDR3 nucleotides: TGTGCCAGCAGTACAACAGGAGCCTGGGGGGAGACCCAGTACTTC. It codes for CASSTTGAWGETQYF.

The chain couples TRBV7-2 to TRBJ1-5; 7 nucleotides agree with TRBD1. Germline trimming cut 5 bases from V and 0 bases from J; bases unmatched to any gene: 4. The CDR3 is 15 residues long. The V gene's germline CDR1 is SGHTA and CDR2 FQGNSA. The CDR3 DNA reads as TGTGCCAGCAGCATTACAGGGGTTAGCAATCAGCCCCAGCATTTT. It codes for CASSITGVSNQPQHF.

The V call is TRBV5-4, the J call TRBJ1-2; 8 nucleotides align to TRBD1. The CDR3 spans 14 residues. With V trimmed by 3 bases and J by 8 bases, 9 bases remained unmatched. Germline CDR1 SGHNT, CDR2 YYREEE (reference sequence). This CDR3 is CASSSDRGSGGYTF. CDR3 DNA sequence: TGTGCCAGCAGCTCTGACAGGGGCTCGGGGGGCTACACCTTC.

J is TRBJ1-1 and V is TRBV18; no clear D. V lost 5 bases and J lost 5, with 9 bases in between. Germline lookup yields CDR1 KGHSH and CDR2 LQKENI. The CDR3 is made up of 12 amino acids. CDR3 residues: CASSRTVTEAFF. In nucleotides, the CDR3 is TGTGCCAGCTCAAGGACGGTAACTGAAGCTTTCTTT.

This clone appeared once. This chain connects TRBV4-1 to TRBJ2-1; D possibly corresponds to TRBD1 (6 bases). The CDR3 contains 14 residues. The germline V gene encodes CDR1 MGHRA and CDR2 YSYEKL. The V and J ends lost 8 bases and 0 bases respectively, with 11 bases between them. This chain's CDR3 is CASSRDTSYNEQFF. The CDR3 DNA reads as TGCGCCAGCTCCCGGGACACCTCCTACAATGAGCAGTTCTTC.

V usage is TRBV9 and J usage is TRBJ1-1; D unclear. This CDR3 region has 17 residues. Germline V gene data show CDR1 as SGDLS and CDR2 as YYNGEE. With 0 bases removed from V and 3 bases from J, the gap between germline ends came to 18 bases. The CDR3 DNA reads TGTGCCAGCAGCGTAGGGTTACAAGGGTCCGCGGACACTGAAGCTTTCTTT. The encoded protein is CASSVGLQGSADTEAFF.

The rearrangement links TRBV20-1 to TRBJ1-1; D might be TRBD1 (5 bases). Germline CDR1 reads DFQATT; CDR2 reads SNEGSKA (reference sequence). V lost 4 bases and J lost 9, with 9 bases in between. CDR3 length equals 10 residues. The CDR3 protein is CSAKGVKAFF. CDR3 coding DNA: TGCAGTGCTAAAGGGGTGAAAGCTTTCTTT.

The chain joins TRBV7-2 to TRBJ2-6; 9 nucleotides line up with TRBD1. V was clipped by 5 bases and J by 0 bases; unmatched bases: 5. The CDR3 runs to 17 residues. Looked up from germline, CDR1 is SGHTA and CDR2 is FQGNSA. The CDR3 DNA reads TGTGCCAGCAGCCCAAGACAGGGGGGCTCTGGGGCCAACGTCCTGACTTTC. This translates into CASSPRQGGSGANVLTF. The full variable domain, completed using reference TRBV7-2 and TRBJ2-6, is GAGVSQSPSNKVTEKGKDVELRCDPISGHTALYWYRQSLGQGLEFLIYFQGNSAPDKSGLPSDRFSAERTGGSVSTLTIQRTQQEDSAVYLCASSPRQGGSGANVLTFGAGSRLTVL.

This clone was recorded a few times. The gene calls are TRBV6-1 and TRBJ1-2; 7 bases match TRBD1. V was clipped by 1 base and J by 4 bases; unmatched bases: 9. The CDR3 has 16 residues. Germline CDR1 MNHNS, CDR2 SASEGT. CDR3 in DNA: TGTGCCAGCAGTGAAGAGGCCGGGGACAGCTTCTATGGCTACACCTTC. Its translation is CASSEEAGDSFYGYTF.

This clone was counted only a few times. V gene TRBV29-1 combines with J gene TRBJ1-5, with 7 nucleotides matching TRBD1. The CDR3 is made up of 13 amino acids. V lost 6 bases and J lost 5; bases outside the gene matches: 7. Germline V gene sequence: CDR1 SQVTM, CDR2 ANQGSEA. CDR3 amino acids: CSVATGAHQPQHF. The CDR3 region has the DNA TGCAGCGTCGCTACAGGGGCTCATCAGCCCCAGCATTTT.